This T cell receptor beta chain stems from a study of T cell responses to AZD1222 COVID-19 vaccine. This table comes from immunoSEQ multiplex PCR, and its TCRdb copy is limited to in-frame clones, with some not included. The sample lists more than 95,000 clones; more than 75% were seen once. Comments on this clone: The antigen remains undetermined.

Whole-study results and caveats: Regions 160-218 and 743-854 dominated among vaccine-associated CD4 TCRs spanning spike. White British donors predominated, females outnumbered males, and clonal diversity was possibly underestimated. The number of AZD1222 recipients seropositive at baseline was only 5 to 7. After the peak T cell response, and only then, were repertoires sampled.

Germline V gene data show CDR1 as SGHTA and CDR2 as FQGTGA. V was clipped by 2 bases and J by 0 bases, with 6 bases between them. The CDR3 is 14 amino acids. Sequences were derived from peripheral blood, sampled 28 days after the second AZD1222 dose. The V call is TRBV7-3, the J call TRBJ2-3, with D unclear. The sequence was collected from an adult who received the AZD1222 COVID-19 vaccine. The CDR3 DNA reads as TGTGCCAGCAGCTTAGTCCCTAGCACAGATACGCAGTATTTT. Translated, it gives CASSLVPSTDTQYF.